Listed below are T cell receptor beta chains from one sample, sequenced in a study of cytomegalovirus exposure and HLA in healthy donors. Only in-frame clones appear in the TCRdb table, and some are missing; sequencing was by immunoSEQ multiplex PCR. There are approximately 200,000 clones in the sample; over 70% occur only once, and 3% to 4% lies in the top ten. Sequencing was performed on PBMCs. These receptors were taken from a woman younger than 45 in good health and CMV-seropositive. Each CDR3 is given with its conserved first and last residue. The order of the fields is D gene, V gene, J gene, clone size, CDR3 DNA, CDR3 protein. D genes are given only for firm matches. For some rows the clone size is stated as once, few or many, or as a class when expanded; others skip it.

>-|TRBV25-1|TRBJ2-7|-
TGTGCCAGCAGTCAAGACAGATTCTACGAGCAGTACTTC
CASSQDRFYEQYF
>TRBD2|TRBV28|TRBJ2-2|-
TGTGCCAGCAGGGGGGATAGCGGGAGTCCAACCGGGGAGCTGTTTTTT
CASRGDSGSPTGELFF
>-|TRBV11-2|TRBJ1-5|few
TGTGCCAGCAGCTTAGGCGGTAGAAACAATCAGCCCCAGCATTTT
CASSLGGRNNQPQHF
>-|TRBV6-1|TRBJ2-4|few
TGTGCCACCTCGGTGGGCAGGGGAAACATTCAGTACTTC
CATSVGRGNIQYF
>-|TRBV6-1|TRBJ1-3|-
TGTGCCAGCAGTGAATATCGTGGAAACACCATATATTTT
CASSEYRGNTIYF
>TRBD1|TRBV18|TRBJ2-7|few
TGTGCCAGCTCACCACGGACAGGTATGGACTACGAGCAGTACTTC
CASSPRTGMDYEQYF
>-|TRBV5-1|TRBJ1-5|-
TGCGCCAGCATCCCCGGGACAACCAGAAATCAGCCCCAGCATTTT
CASIPGTTRNQPQHF
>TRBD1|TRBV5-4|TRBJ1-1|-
TGTGCCAGCAGCCTAGGACAGGGGCGAACTGAAGCTTTCTTT
CASSLGQGRTEAFF
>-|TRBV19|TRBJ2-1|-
TGTGCCAGTAAATCTTGGGGGGAGACCGCGGACAATGAGCAGTTCTTC
CASKSWGETADNEQFF
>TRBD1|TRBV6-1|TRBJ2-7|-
TGTGCCAGCAGTGAATGGCAGGGGGCCGACGAGCAGTACTTC
CASSEWQGADEQYF
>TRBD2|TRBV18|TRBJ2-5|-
TGTGCCAGCTCAAGGGGACTAGGACAAGAGACCCAGTACTTC
CASSRGLGQETQYF
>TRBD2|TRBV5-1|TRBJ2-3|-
TGCGCCAGCAGCTTTCTAGCGGGGAACGGTAAAGATACGCAGTATTTT
CASSFLAGNGKDTQYF
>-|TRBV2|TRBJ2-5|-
TGTGCCAGCAACGTGAAGGGGAGGGAGACCCAGTACTTC
CASNVKGRETQYF
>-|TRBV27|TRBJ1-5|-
TGTGCCAGCAGTTTAAGCGCCCGGTCGGTCCAGCCCCAGCATTTT
CASSLSARSVQPQHF
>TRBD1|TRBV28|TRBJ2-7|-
TGTGCCAGCAGTTATACCGACAGGGGGAGAGTAGAGCGGTACTTC
CASSYTDRGRVERYF
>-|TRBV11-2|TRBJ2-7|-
TGTGCCAGCAGTCGTCTAGCGGCCCGAGGGGGAGGGTACGAGCAGTACTTC
CASSRLAARGGGYEQYF
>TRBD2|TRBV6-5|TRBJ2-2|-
TGTGCCAGCAGTGAACTAGCGGACACCGGGGAGCTGTTTTTT
CASSELADTGELFF
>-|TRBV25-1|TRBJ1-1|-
TGTGCCAGCAGTGACGGCACTGAAGCTTTCTTT
CASSDGTEAFF
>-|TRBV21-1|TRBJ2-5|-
TGTGCCAGCGGAATACGACCCCCAGGGCAAGAGACCCAGTACTTC
CASGIRPPGQETQYF
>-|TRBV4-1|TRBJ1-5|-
TGCGCCAGCAGCCATGTCGGAGATCAGCCCCAGCATTTT
CASSHVGDQPQHF
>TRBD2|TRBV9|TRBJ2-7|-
TGTGCCAGCAGTGTGACTAGCGGGGGAATGTACGAGCAGTACTTC
CASSVTSGGMYEQYF
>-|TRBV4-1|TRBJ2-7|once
TGCGCCAGCAGCCAACCGATGAAGCCCTACGAGCAGTACTTC
CASSQPMKPYEQYF
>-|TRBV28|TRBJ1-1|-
TGTGCCAGCAGCCCAGGCCACAACACTGAAGCTTTCTTT
CASSPGHNTEAFF
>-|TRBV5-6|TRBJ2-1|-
TGTGCCAGCAGCCCGGCAGGGGCCTACAATGAGCAGTTCTTC
CASSPAGAYNEQFF
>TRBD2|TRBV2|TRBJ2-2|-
TGTGCCAGCAGTGGGACTAGCAGCGCCGGGGAGCTGTTTTTT
CASSGTSSAGELFF
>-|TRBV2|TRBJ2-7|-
TGTGCCAGCAGTGAAGGTAGTTTTTTCCCGGGAGAGCAGTACTTC
CASSEGSFFPGEQYF